These T cell receptor beta chains were read from a single sample in a study of T cell responses to AZD1222 COVID-19 vaccine. Only in-frame clones appear in the TCRdb table, and some are missing; sequencing was by immunoSEQ multiplex PCR. The sample yields around 160,000 clones, roughly 94% seen once. The sequences come from peripheral blood, collected 28 days after the second AZD1222 dose. These TCRs come from an adult who received the AZD1222 COVID-19 vaccine. The CDR3 runs from the conserved cysteine through the conserved F or W. The D gene is left open where the match is weak. Clone size, where shown, is once, few, many, or a class for clones that have expanded.

d_gene,abundance,j_gene,v_gene,CDR3aa,CDR3nt
NA,NA,TRBJ1-6,TRBV6-2/TRBV6-3,CASSYSPGVGDSPLHF,TGTGCCAGCAGTTACTCACCCGGGGTTGGAGATTCACCCCTCCACTTT
NA,NA,TRBJ2-5,TRBV10-3,CAISVRVQETQYF,TGTGCCATCAGTGTAAGAGTCCAAGAGACCCAGTACTTC
NA,NA,TRBJ1-6,TRBV19,CASSNNRDNSPLHF,TGTGCCAGTAGTAATAACAGGGATAATTCACCCCTCCACTTT
TRBD1,NA,TRBJ2-7,TRBV30,CAWSFTGGSYEQYF,TGTGCCTGGAGTTTTACAGGGGGCTCCTACGAGCAGTACTTC
NA,NA,TRBJ1-2,TRBV5-1,CASTDEPGRGYGYTF,TGCGCCAGCACCGATGAACCCGGCAGGGGCTATGGCTACACCTTC
NA,NA,TRBJ1-3,TRBV28,CASSSFKGTPFGGNTIYF,TGTGCCAGCAGTTCGTTTAAAGGGACACCCTTTGGGGGAAACACCATATATTTT
TRBD2,NA,TRBJ2-2,TRBV6-2/TRBV6-3,CASSYLYGRGTGELFF,TGTGCCAGCAGTTACCTCTACGGGAGGGGCACCGGGGAGCTGTTTTTT
NA,NA,TRBJ2-5,TRBV11-2,CASSSNRRRVAETQYF,TGTGCCAGCAGCTCGAACCGCCGGAGAGTGGCGGAGACCCAGTACTTC
NA,NA,TRBJ2-7,TRBV7-8,CASSQRGYEQYF,TGTGCCAGCAGCCAGCGAGGTTACGAGCAGTACTTC
NA,NA,TRBJ2-2,TRBV14,CASSQAATFDTGELFF,TGTGCCAGCAGCCAGGCTGCGACCTTCGACACCGGGGAGCTGTTTTTT
NA,NA,TRBJ2-7,TRBV3-1/TRBV3-2,CASSQDKPTTAYEQYF,TGTGCCAGCAGCCAAGATAAGCCGACAACGGCCTACGAGCAGTACTTC
TRBD2,NA,TRBJ2-5,TRBV3-1/TRBV3-2,CASRLAGAETQYF,TGTGCCAGCAGACTAGCGGGAGCAGAGACCCAGTACTTC
NA,NA,TRBJ2-1,TRBV28,CASSPRRWRTAHKGSYNEQFF,TGTGCCAGCAGTCCAAGGCGGTGGCGGACAGCCCATAAAGGGTCGTACAATGAGCAGTTCTTC
TRBD1,NA,TRBJ1-4,TRBV4-1,CASSQGGRGGEKLFF,TGCGCCAGCAGCCAAGGGGGCAGGGGGGGTGAAAAACTGTTTTTT
NA,NA,TRBJ1-4,TRBV4-2,CASSQRGQNNEKLFF,TGTGCCAGCAGCCAACGCGGACAGAATAATGAAAAACTGTTTTTT
NA,NA,TRBJ1-1,TRBV5-5,CASSWGRRSTEAFF,TGTGCCAGCAGCTGGGGACGACGGAGTACTGAAGCTTTCTTT
NA,NA,TRBJ1-5,TRBV15,CATSMGTTQPQHF,TGTGCCACCAGCATGGGGACTACCCAGCCCCAGCATTTT
NA,NA,TRBJ1-1,TRBV18,CASSIQNTEAFF,TGTGCCAGCTCAATACAGAACACTGAAGCTTTCTTT
NA,once,TRBJ1-5,TRBV2,CASIRESNQPQHF,TGTGCCAGCATCAGGGAGAGCAATCAGCCCCAGCATTTT
NA,NA,TRBJ2-5,TRBV6-6,CASSYPGVETQYF,TGTGCCAGCAGTTATCCGGGAGTTGAGACCCAGTACTTC